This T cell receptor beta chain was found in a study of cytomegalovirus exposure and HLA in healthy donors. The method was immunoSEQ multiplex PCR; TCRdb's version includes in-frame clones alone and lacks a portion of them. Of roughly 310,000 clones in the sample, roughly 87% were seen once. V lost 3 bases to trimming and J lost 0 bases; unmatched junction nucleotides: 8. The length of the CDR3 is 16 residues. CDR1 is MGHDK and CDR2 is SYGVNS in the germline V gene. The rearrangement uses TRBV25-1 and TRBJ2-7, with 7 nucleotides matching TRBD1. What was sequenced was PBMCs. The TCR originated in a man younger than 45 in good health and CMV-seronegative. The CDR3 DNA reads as TGTGCCAGCAGTGACTTCGACAGGGCCCTCTCCTACGAGCAGTACTTC. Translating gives CASSDFDRALSYEQYF.